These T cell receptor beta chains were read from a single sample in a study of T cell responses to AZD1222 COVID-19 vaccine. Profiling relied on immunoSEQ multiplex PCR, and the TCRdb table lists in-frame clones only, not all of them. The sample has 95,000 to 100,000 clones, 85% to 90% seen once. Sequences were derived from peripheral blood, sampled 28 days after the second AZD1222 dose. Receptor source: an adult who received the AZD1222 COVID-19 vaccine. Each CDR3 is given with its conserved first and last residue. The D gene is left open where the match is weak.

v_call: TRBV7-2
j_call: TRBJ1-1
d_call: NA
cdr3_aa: CASSWWAVGAFF

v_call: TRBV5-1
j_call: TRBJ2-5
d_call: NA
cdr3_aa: CASSPTGTRQETQYF

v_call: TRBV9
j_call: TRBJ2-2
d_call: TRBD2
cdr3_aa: CASSGTSGRTGELFF

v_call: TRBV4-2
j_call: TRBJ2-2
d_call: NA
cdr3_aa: CASSQEGLLNTGELFF

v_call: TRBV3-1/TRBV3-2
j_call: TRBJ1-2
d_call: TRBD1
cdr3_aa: CASSQGQGWYTF

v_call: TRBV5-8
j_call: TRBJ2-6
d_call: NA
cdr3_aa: CASSLGVDSGANVLTF

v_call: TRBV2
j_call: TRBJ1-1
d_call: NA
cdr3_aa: CASSKLDRYTEAFF

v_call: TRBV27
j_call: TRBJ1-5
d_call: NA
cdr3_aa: CASTNPITKGSMRATNQPQHF

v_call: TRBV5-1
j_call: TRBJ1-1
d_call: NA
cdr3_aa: CASALIVGGNTEAFF

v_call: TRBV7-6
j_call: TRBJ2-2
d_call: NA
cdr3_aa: CASSLQFSGTNGELFF

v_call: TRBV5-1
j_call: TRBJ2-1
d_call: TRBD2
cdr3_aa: CASSQRRTSGNHNEQFF

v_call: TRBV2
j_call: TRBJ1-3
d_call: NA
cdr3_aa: CASSEGRASGNTIYF

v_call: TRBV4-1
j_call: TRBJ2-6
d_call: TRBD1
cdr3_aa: CASSQDPTGGFSGANVLTF

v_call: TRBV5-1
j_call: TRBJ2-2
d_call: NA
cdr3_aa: CASSLEVRGELFF

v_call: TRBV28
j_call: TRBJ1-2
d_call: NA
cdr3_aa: CASSLALVGSGIPLNYGYTF

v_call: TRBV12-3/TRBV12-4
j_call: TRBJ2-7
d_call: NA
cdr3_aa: CASSPLTEYEQYF

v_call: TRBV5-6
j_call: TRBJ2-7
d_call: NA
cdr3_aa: CASSSRGSGLVEQYF

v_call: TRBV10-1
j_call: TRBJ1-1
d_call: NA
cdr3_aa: CASSRTGDTEAFF

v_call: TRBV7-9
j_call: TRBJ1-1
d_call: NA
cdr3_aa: CASSTANTEAFF

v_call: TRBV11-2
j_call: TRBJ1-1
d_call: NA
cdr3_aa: CASSFGALLEAFF

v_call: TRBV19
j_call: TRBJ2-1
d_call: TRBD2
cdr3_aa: CASPPTSHSHPEQFF

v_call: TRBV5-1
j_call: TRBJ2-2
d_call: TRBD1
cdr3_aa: CASSLGPRTGGSGELFF

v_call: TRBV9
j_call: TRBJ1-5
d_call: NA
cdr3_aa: CASSVGDVSNQPQHF

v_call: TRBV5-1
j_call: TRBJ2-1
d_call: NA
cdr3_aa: CASSLPYNEQFF

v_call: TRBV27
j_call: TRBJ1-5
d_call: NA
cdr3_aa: CASSSQGFQPQHF

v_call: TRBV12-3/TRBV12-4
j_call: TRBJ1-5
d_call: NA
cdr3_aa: CASSYRGNQPQHF

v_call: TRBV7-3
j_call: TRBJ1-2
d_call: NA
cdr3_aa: CASSSNSVSNYGYTF

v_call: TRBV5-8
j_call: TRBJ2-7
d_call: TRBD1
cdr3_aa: CASSQAGTGAYEQYF

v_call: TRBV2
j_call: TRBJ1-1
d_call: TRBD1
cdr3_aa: CASSWTGPTEAFF

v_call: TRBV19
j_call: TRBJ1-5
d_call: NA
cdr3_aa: CASSQVFSNQPQHF

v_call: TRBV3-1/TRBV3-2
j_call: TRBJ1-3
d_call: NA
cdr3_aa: CASSQAVSGNTIYF

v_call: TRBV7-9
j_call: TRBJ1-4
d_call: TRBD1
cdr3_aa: CASSFRTGANEKLFF

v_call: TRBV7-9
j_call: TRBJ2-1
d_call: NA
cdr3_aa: CASRRTSLGQTSYNEQFF

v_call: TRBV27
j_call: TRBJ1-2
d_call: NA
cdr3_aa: CASSLNRVDYGYTF